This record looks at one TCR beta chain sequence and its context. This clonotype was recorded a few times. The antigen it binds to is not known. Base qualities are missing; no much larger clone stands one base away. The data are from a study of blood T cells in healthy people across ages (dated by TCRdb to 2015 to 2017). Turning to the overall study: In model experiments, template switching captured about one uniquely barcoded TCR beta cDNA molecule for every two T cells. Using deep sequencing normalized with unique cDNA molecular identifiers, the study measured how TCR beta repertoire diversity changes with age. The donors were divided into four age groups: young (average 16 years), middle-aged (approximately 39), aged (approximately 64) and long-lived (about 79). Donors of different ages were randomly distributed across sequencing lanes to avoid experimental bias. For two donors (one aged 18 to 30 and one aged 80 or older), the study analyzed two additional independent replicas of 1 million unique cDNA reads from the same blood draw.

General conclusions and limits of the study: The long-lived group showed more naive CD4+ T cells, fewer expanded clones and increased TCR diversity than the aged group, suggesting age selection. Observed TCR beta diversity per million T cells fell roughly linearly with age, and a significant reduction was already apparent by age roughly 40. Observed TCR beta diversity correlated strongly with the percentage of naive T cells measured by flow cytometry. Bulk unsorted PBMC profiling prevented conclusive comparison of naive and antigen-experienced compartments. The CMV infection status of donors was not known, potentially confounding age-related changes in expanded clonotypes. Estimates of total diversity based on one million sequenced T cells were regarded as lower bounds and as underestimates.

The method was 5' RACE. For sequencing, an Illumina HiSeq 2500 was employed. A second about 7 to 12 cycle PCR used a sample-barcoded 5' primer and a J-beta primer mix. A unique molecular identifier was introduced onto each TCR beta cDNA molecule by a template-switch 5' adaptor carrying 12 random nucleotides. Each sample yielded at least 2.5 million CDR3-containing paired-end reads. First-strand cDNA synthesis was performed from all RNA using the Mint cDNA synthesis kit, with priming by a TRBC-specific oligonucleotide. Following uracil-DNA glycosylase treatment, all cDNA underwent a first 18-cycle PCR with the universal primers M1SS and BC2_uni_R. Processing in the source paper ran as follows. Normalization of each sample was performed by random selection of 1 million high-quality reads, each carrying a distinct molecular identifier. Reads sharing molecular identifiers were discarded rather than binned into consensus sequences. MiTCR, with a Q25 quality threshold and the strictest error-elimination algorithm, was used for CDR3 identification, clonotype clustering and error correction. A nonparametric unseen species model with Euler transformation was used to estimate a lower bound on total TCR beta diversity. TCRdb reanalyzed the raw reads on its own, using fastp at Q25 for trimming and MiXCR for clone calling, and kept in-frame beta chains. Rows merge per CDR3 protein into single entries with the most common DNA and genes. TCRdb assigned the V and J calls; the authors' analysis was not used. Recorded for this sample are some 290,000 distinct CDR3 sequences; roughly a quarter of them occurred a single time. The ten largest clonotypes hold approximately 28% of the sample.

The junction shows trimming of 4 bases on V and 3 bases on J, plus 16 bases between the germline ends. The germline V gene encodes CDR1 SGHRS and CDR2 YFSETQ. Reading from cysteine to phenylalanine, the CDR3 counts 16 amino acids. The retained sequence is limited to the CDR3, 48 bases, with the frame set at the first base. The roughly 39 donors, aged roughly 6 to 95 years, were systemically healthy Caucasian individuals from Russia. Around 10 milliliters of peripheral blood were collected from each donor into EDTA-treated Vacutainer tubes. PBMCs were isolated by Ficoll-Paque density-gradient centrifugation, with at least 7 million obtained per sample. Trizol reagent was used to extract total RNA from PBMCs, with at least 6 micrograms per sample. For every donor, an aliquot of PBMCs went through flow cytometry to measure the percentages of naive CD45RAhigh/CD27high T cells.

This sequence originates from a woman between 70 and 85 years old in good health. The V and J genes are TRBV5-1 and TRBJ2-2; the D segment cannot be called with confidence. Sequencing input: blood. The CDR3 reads CASSPRSITDTGELFF. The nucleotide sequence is TGCGCCAGCAGCCCCCGGAGTATAACGGACACCGGGGAGCTGTTTTTT.